The T cell receptor (beta chain) described here comes from a study of CD8 T cells in ankylosing spondylitis. This CDR3 contains 13 residues. CDR1 is MNHEY and CDR2 is SVGAGI in the germline V gene. V was trimmed by 0 bases and J by 3 bases, leaving 5 bases between them. Via MiXCR, TCRdb re-called the 5' RACE reads, giving one row per CDR3 protein. The table lists roughly 200,000 distinct CDR3 sequences, roughly 13% of them singletons. The TCR sequence derives from a male donor with ankylosing spondylitis or in good health (not recorded which). Sequencing used blood, either unsorted or a sorted T cell fraction (not recorded which). This rearrangement joins TRBV6-5 to TRBJ1-1; D gene ambiguous. The DNA of the CDR3 is TGTGCCAGCAGTTACTCAGGTTACACTGAAGCTTTCTTT. Its protein is CASSYSGYTEAFF.